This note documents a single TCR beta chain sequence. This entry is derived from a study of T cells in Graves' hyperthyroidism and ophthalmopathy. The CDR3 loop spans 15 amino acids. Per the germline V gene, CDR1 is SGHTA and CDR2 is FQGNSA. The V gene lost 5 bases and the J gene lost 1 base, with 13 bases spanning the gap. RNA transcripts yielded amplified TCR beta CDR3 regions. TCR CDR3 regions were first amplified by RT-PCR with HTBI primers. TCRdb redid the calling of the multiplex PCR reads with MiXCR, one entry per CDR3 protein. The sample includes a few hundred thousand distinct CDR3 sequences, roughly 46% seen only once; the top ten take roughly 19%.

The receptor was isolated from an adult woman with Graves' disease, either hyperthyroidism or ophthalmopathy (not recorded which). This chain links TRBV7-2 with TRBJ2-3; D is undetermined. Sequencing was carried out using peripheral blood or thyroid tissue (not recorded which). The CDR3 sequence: CASSPRPGRTDTQYF. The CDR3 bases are TGTGCCAGCAGCCCTCGGCCCGGACGCACAGATACGCAGTATTTT. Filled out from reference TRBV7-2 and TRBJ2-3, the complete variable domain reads GAGVSQSPSNKVTEKGKDVELRCDPISGHTALYWYRQSLGQGLEFLIYFQGNSAPDKSGLPSDRFSAERTGGSVSTLTIQRTQQEDSAVYLCASSPRPGRTDTQYFGPGTRLTVL.